This entry lists 15 T cell receptor beta chains sequenced from one sample in a study of T cells in Graves' hyperthyroidism and ophthalmopathy. RNA transcripts were the template for amplifying TCR beta CDR3 regions. In the first-round RT-PCR of the TCR CDR3, the HTBI primer set was used. TCRdb processed the multiplex PCR reads anew with MiXCR; each CDR3 protein has one entry. Of some 350,000 distinct CDR3 sequences listed, roughly 15% are singletons. Sequenced sample: blood. These receptors were collected from a woman in her fifties or sixties with Graves' ophthalmopathy.

Notes on this clonotype: This may be a read error, as it is one base from a much larger clone. The CDR3 DNA reads as TGTGCCGGCAGCTTGGGGGGGGAGAGGACCCATGAGCAGTTCTTC. Protein sequence: CAGSLGGERTHEQFF. V and J are TRBV5-5 and TRBJ2-1, with TRBD2 matching over 7 bases. Per germline, CDR1 SGHKS and CDR2 YYEKEE (reference sequence). CDR3 length: 15 amino acids.

The chain uses TRBV7-9 and TRBJ2-3; 7 bases are a match to TRBD2. Trimming at V came to 5 bases and at J to 4 bases, leaving 9 bases not matched to a gene. Germline V gene sequence: CDR1 SEHNR, CDR2 FQNEAQ (reference sequence). The CDR3 has 15 residues. DNA for the CDR3: TGTGCCAGCAGCCCTACTAGCGCCACAGCAGATACGCAGTATTTT. It yields the protein CASSPTSATADTQYF.

The sample holds a few counts of this clonotype. The chain recombines TRBV3-1 with TRBJ2-6; 9 nucleotides line up with TRBD1. The CDR3 length is 16 residues. In germline, CDR1 is LGHDT, CDR2 YNNKEL (reference sequence). Germline trimming cut 6 bases from V and 2 bases from J; bases unmatched to any gene: 5. CDR3: CASSPGTGTGANVLTF. The CDR3 DNA sequence: TGTGCCAGCAGTCCCGGGACAGGGACTGGGGCCAACGTCCTGACTTTC. The complete variable domain, with remaining parts taken from reference TRBV3-1 and TRBJ2-6, reads DTAVSQTPKYLVTQMGNDKSIKCEQNLGHDTMYWYKQDSKKFLKIMFSYNNKELIINETVPNRFSPKSPDKAHLNLHINSLELGDSAVYFCASSPGTGTGANVLTFGAGSRLTVL.

V usage is TRBV9 and J usage is TRBJ2-7; 9 nucleotides align to TRBD1. J lost 3 bases, V lost 0 bases, and 7 bases had no gene match. The CDR3 consists of 16 residues. Germline CDR1 is SGDLS and CDR2 is YYNGEE. The CDR3 region is CASSVGGQGIGYEQYF. CDR3 in DNA: TGTGCCAGCAGCGTAGGAGGACAGGGGATCGGCTACGAGCAGTACTTC.

The chain links TRBV6-1 to TRBJ2-1; 11 nucleotides match TRBD2. Germline trimming cut 6 bases from V and 0 bases from J; bases unmatched to any gene: 10. This CDR3 spans 18 amino acids. CDR1 and CDR2 from the germline V gene are MNHNS and SASEGT. DNA for the CDR3: TGTGCCAGCAGCCACGCGTCTAGCGGGAGGAGCTCCTACAATGAGCAGTTCTTC. Its protein product is CASSHASSGRSSYNEQFF.

This clonotype showed up just a few times. The chain links TRBV7-9 to TRBJ2-1; 8 positions agree with TRBD2. From germline, CDR1 is SEHNR and CDR2 FQNEAQ (reference sequence). Trimming took 0 bases from V and 6 from J; bases not matched to a gene: 19. CDR3 length: 20 residues. CDR3: CASSLALGLGGPKGGNEQFF. CDR3 DNA sequence: TGTGCCAGCAGCTTAGCGCTGGGACTAGGAGGACCGAAGGGGGGCAATGAGCAGTTCTTC.

Only a few counts were recorded for this clonotype. CDR3 residues: CASSQGRNFQETQYF. In DNA form, the CDR3 reads TGCGCCAGCAGCCAGGGACGTAACTTCCAAGAGACCCAGTACTTC. V gene TRBV5-1 combines with J gene TRBJ2-5; D possibly matches TRBD1 or TRBD2 (5 bases each). V dropped 4 bases and J dropped 1 base, with 14 bases sitting between them. CDR3 length: 15 residues. CDR1 is SGHRS, CDR2 YFSETQ, per germline.

This clonotype has a count of ten or more. This chain links TRBV2 with TRBJ2-3; D possibly corresponds to TRBD2 (6 bases). The length of the CDR3 is 14 residues. The germline V gene has CDR1 SNHLY and CDR2 FYNNEI. Trimming took 7 bases from V and 3 from J, leaving 14 bases between them. The CDR3 DNA reads TGTGCCAGCACTCAAGCCCGGGGGACAGATACGCAGTATTTT. Translation: CASTQARGTDTQYF. Full variable domain (outside the CDR3, taken from reference TRBV2 and TRBJ2-3): EPEVTQTPSHQVTQMGQEVILRCVPISNHLYFYWYRQILGQKVEFLVSFYNNEISEKSEIFDDQFSVERPDGSNFTLKIRSTKLEDSAMYFCASTQARGTDTQYFGPGTRLTVL.

The chain links TRBV15 to TRBJ2-1; perhaps TRBD2 as D (6 bases). The CDR3 totals 16 residues. Germline V gene data show CDR1 as LNHNV and CDR2 as YYDKDF (reference sequence). V was shortened by 5 bases and J by 0 bases, with 14 bases between the two germline ends. CDR3 coding DNA: TGTGCCACCAGCTCCCGGGACTCCGGCTCCTACAATGAGCAGTTCTTC. The encoded protein is CATSSRDSGSYNEQFF.

The chain combines TRBV28 with TRBJ1-5; no definite D call. CDR3 length: 18 amino acids. CDR1 is MDHEN, CDR2 SYDVKM, per germline. The V and J ends lost 2 bases and 0 bases respectively, with 17 bases between them. The CDR3 loop reads CASSLDAAAVYSNQPQHF. CDR3 nucleotide sequence: TGTGCCAGCAGTTTAGACGCGGCGGCAGTTTATAGCAATCAGCCCCAGCATTTT.

The chain employs TRBV27 and TRBJ2-5; tentatively, D is TRBD1 or TRBD2 (5 bases each). The CDR3 loop spans 14 amino acids. V lost 1 base to trimming and J lost 5 bases, with 11 bases between them. Germline V gene sequence: CDR1 MNHEY, CDR2 SMNVEV (reference sequence). The CDR3 protein is CASSLWGKTETQYF. The CDR3 coding sequence is TGTGCCAGCAGTTTATGGGGGAAGACGGAGACCCAGTACTTC.

This clonotype was observed many times. The chain employs TRBV24-1 and TRBJ2-1; 10 bases fit TRBD2. With 4 bases clipped from V and 4 bases from J, the junction kept 6 bases outside the gene matches. CDR3 length: 16 residues. Germline values: CDR1 KGHDR, CDR2 SFDVKD. DNA for the CDR3: TGTGCCACCAGTGACCTCCAAGCGGGAGGGTACAATGAGCAGTTCTTC. Its translation: CATSDLQAGGYNEQFF.

Ten or more counts support this clonotype. V and J are TRBV28 and TRBJ2-7; either TRBD1 or TRBD2 may supply D (5 bases each). The CDR3 has 15 residues. Germline V gene data show CDR1 as MDHEN and CDR2 as SYDVKM. V shed 0 bases and J shed 2 bases, with 11 bases lying between them. CDR3 nucleotide sequence: TGTGCCAGCAGTTTATGGCAGGGACCCACCTACGAGCAGTACTTC. Encoded protein: CASSLWQGPTYEQYF.

At least ten counts were recorded for this clonotype. V usage is TRBV6-1 and J usage is TRBJ2-6, with 7 bases fitting TRBD1. V lost 6 bases to trimming and J lost 0 bases; unmatched junction nucleotides: 2. The CDR3 totals 15 residues. Germline CDR1 reads MNHNS; CDR2 reads SASEGT. The CDR3 DNA sequence: TGTGCCAGCAGCAACAGGGGCTCTGGGGCCAACGTCCTGACTTTC. Translated, it gives CASSNRGSGANVLTF.

In this sample, this clonotype turned up many times. This sequence joins TRBV27 and TRBJ2-1; the match to TRBD1 covers 10 bases. J lost 6 bases, V lost 7 bases, and 6 bases had no gene match. The germline V gene encodes CDR1 MNHEY and CDR2 SMNVEV (reference sequence). The CDR3 consists of 14 residues. DNA for the CDR3: TGTGCCAGCACCCGCCGGGACAGGGGCAATGAGCAGTTCTTC. It is translated as CASTRRDRGNEQFF.